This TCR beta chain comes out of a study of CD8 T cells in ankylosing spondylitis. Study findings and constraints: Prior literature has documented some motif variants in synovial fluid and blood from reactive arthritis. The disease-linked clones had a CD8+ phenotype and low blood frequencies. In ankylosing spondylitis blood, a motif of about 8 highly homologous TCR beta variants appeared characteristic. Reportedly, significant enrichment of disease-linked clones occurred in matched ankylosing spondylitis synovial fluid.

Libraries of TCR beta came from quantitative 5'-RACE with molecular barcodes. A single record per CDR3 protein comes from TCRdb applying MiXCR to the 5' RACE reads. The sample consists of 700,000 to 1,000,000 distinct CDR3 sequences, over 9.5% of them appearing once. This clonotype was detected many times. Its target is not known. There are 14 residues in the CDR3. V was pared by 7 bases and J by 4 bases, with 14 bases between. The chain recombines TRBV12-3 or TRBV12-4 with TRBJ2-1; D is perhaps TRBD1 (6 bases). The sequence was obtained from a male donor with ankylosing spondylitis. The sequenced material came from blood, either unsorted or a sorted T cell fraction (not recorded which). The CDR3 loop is CASTLRGIYNEQFF. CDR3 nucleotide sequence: TGTGCCAGCACCCTAAGGGGGATTTACAATGAGCAGTTCTTC.